The rows below give T cell receptor beta chains drawn from one sample of a study of sequential checkpoint blockade in melanoma. TCRdb's copy holds only in-frame clones and misses some; the assay was immunoSEQ multiplex PCR. The sample holds 30,000 to 40,000 clones, 88% seen once. The input for sequencing was CD8+ T cells sorted from blood (inferred from file names), taken from a patient given nivolumab and ipilimumab in sequence. All receptors come from a human donor with melanoma. The CDR3 runs from the conserved cysteine through the conserved F or W. D genes are given only for firm matches. Rows give clone size only sometimes, using once, few, many, or a class for an expanded clone.

>medium-sized|TRBJ2-1|TRBD1|TRBV5-8
CASSSGTGYYNEQFF
TGTGCCAGCAGCTCCGGGACAGGGTATTACAATGAGCAGTTCTTC
>few|TRBJ2-2|-|TRBV21-1
CASSKAPGGGPPGELFF
TGTGCCAGCAGCAAAGCGCCGGGCGGGGGTCCACCCGGGGAGCTGTTTTTT
>-|TRBJ2-1|TRBD1|TRBV5-6
CASSLRTGANEQFF
TGTGCCAGCAGCTTGAGGACAGGGGCCAATGAGCAGTTCTTC
>-|TRBJ2-3|TRBD1|TRBV7-9
CASTPGGPDTQYF
TGTGCCAGCACCCCAGGGGGCCCAGATACGCAGTATTTT
>-|TRBJ1-1|TRBD1|TRBV30
CAWRGLGQPNTEAFF
TGTGCCTGGAGGGGTTTGGGACAGCCGAACACTGAAGCTTTCTTT
>-|TRBJ2-7|-|TRBV6-5
CASSYSGREDYEQYF
TGTGCCAGCAGTTACTCGGGCAGGGAGGACTACGAGCAGTACTTC
>-|TRBJ2-7|-|TRBV5-4
CASSPSSSYEQYF
TGTGCCAGCAGCCCATCTAGTTCCTACGAGCAGTACTTC
>-|TRBJ2-1|TRBD2|TRBV19
CASRSGTSGSNEQFF
TGTGCCAGTAGATCAGGGACTAGCGGGAGTAATGAGCAGTTCTTC
>-|TRBJ1-1|TRBD1|TRBV15
CATSSTQGAVEAFF
TGTGCCACCAGCAGTACACAGGGGGCTGTTGAAGCTTTCTTT
>-|TRBJ1-1|-|TRBV5-1
CASRQDTEAFF
TGCGCCAGCAGACAGGACACTGAAGCTTTCTTT
>once|TRBJ2-3|-|TRBV5-6
CASTQGGLPDTQYF
TGTGCCAGCACCCAAGGGGGATTGCCAGATACGCAGTATTTT
>-|TRBJ1-1|-|TRBV5-1
CASSLGELSVKLIGTEAFF
TGCGCCAGCAGCTTGGGGGAGTTATCAGTTAAACTCATAGGCACTGAAGCTTTCTTT
>-|TRBJ2-2|-|TRBV28
CATLNTGELFF
TGTGCCACTCTTAACACCGGGGAGCTGTTTTTT
>-|TRBJ2-1|-|TRBV5-8
CASSVLRVYNEQFF
TGTGCCAGCAGCGTCCTCAGGGTCTACAATGAGCAGTTCTTC
>-|TRBJ1-5|TRBD1|TRBV27
CASSHRGTGNSNQPQHF
TGTGCCAGCAGTCACCGAGGGACAGGGAATAGCAATCAGCCCCAGCATTTT
>-|TRBJ2-1|-|TRBV4-1
CASSLTRGLQYEQFF
TGCGCCAGCAGCCTGACTAGGGGTTTACAATATGAGCAGTTCTTC
>-|TRBJ1-1|-|TRBV11-2
CASSFGNEAFF
TGTGCCAGCAGCTTCGGGAATGAAGCTTTCTTT
>-|TRBJ2-5|TRBD2|TRBV4-2
CASSQEAAGGREPGPETQYF
TGTGCCAGCAGCCAAGAAGCTGCTGGCGGGAGGGAGCCGGGGCCAGAGACCCAGTACTTC
>-|TRBJ1-2|-|TRBV28
CASTLGAGNYGYTF
TGTGCCAGCACCCTAGGGGCAGGGAACTATGGCTACACCTTC
>-|TRBJ2-1|TRBD2|TRBV29-1
CSVDLLLAAYYNEQFF
TGCAGCGTTGACCTCCTCCTAGCGGCATACTACAATGAGCAGTTCTTC
>-|TRBJ2-1|-|TRBV7-9
CASLTGVSYNEQFF
TGTGCCAGCCTGACAGGCGTCTCCTACAATGAGCAGTTCTTC
>-|TRBJ2-7|-|TRBV2
CASSESVAREQYF
TGTGCCAGCAGTGAGTCGGTAGCTCGAGAGCAGTACTTC
>-|TRBJ1-5|TRBD1|TRBV27
CASSPPGTGPQHF
TGTGCCAGCAGCCCCCCGGGGACAGGGCCCCAGCATTTT
>-|TRBJ2-1|-|TRBV6-5
CASSYYQGRVEQFF
TGTGCCAGCAGTTACTATCAGGGGCGGGTTGAGCAGTTCTTC
>-|TRBJ2-3|-|TRBV10-1
CASSESQFSTDTQYF
TGCGCCAGCAGTGAGTCCCAATTCAGCACAGATACGCAGTATTTT
>-|TRBJ2-3|TRBD1|TRBV12-5
CASGKGQSTDTQYF
TGTGCTAGTGGTAAGGGACAGTCCACAGATACGCAGTATTTT
>-|TRBJ2-1|TRBD2|TRBV7-9
CASSGTSGRVYNEQFF
TGTGCCAGCAGCGGGACTAGCGGGAGGGTATACAATGAGCAGTTCTTC
>-|TRBJ2-1|-|TRBV15
CATSRDLGDNEQFF
TGTGCCACCAGCAGAGATCTCGGGGACAATGAGCAGTTCTTC
>-|TRBJ2-6|TRBD1|TRBV5-6
CASSLEGAPMDTGANVLTF
TGTGCCAGCAGCTTGGAGGGGGCGCCAATGGATACTGGGGCCAACGTCCTGACTTTC
>-|TRBJ1-2|TRBD1|TRBV19
CASSITGGGYGYTF
TGTGCCAGTAGTATTACAGGGGGCGGCTATGGCTACACCTTC
>-|TRBJ2-2|-|TRBV7-9
CTLRGELFF
TGTACCCTGAGGGGGGAGCTGTTTTTT
>-|TRBJ2-3|TRBD1|TRBV5-4
CASSTGQGAAFPRDTQYF
TGTGCCAGCAGCACTGGACAGGGGGCAGCCTTCCCCCGAGATACGCAGTATTTT
>-|TRBJ1-1|-|TRBV28
CASSLPTLRRDYTEAFF
TGTGCCAGCAGTTTACCAACTTTACGCAGGGACTACACTGAAGCTTTCTTT
>-|TRBJ1-1|-|TRBV5-1
CATRPPGNTEAFF
TGCGCCACAAGACCCCCAGGGAACACTGAAGCTTTCTTT
>-|TRBJ2-7|TRBD2|TRBV27
CASGTSGNYEQYF
TGTGCCAGTGGGACTAGCGGGAACTACGAGCAGTACTTC
>-|TRBJ2-1|TRBD2|TRBV7-3
CASSTSASGNDEQFF
TGTGCCAGCAGCACATCAGCTAGCGGGAACGATGAGCAGTTCTTC
>-|TRBJ2-1|-|TRBV10-2
CATNGGVGDEQFF
TGCGCCACCAACGGCGGGGTCGGCGATGAGCAGTTCTTC
>-|TRBJ2-3|TRBD1|TRBV7-9
CASSAGTGKQYF
TGTGCCAGCAGCGCCGGGACAGGGAAGCAGTATTTT
>-|TRBJ2-2|-|TRBV19
CASTPGRELFF
TGTGCCAGTACCCCGGGAAGGGAGCTGTTTTTT
>-|TRBJ1-2|TRBD1|TRBV7-3
CASSPTGQAQGYGYTF
TGTGCCAGCAGCCCCACCGGACAGGCGCAGGGCTATGGCTACACCTTC